One and the same sample provided the 19 T cell receptor beta chains below, sequenced in a study of blood T cell repertoires in COVID-19. Data came from immunoSEQ multiplex PCR; TCRdb stores just in-frame clones and leaves some out. The table lists some 300,000 clones, nearly 90% of them singletons. Sample: PBMCs or T cells enriched from blood (not recorded which). The receptors originated from a woman in her thirties who had recovered from COVID-19.

The V and J genes are TRBV9 and TRBJ1-1, with 12 bases lining up with TRBD1. Germline V gene lookup returns CDR1 SGDLS and CDR2 YYNGEE. V lost 0 bases to trimming and J lost 10 bases; unmatched junction nucleotides: 4. The CDR3 has 14 residues. The CDR3 DNA reads TGTGCCAGCAGCGTAGCTGGGGACAGGGGGCGAGCTTTCTTT. Translating it yields CASSVAGDRGRAFF.

V is TRBV6-2 or TRBV6-3 and J is TRBJ2-1, with 7 nucleotides matching TRBD2. The CDR3 extends over 17 amino acids. V lost 4 bases, J lost 2 bases, and 11 bases stayed unmatched. The V gene's germline CDR1 is MNHEY and CDR2 SVGEGT. CDR3 bases: TGTGCCAGCAGTTCCCCTGATGTGAGCGGGACCTACAATGAGCAGTTCTTC. The encoded protein is CASSSPDVSGTYNEQFF.

The chain links TRBV28 to TRBJ1-6; D is possibly TRBD1 (5 bases). The CDR3 runs to 13 residues. Germline values: CDR1 MDHEN, CDR2 SYDVKM. V was clipped by 9 bases and J by 10 bases, with 16 bases between them. CDR3 in DNA: TGTGCCAGTGGGGGAGGGGTCAACTCACCCCTCCACTTT. Translation gives CASGGGVNSPLHF.

This chain links TRBV19 with TRBJ2-2, with 7 bases identical to TRBD1. This CDR3 has 13 residues. Germline lookup yields CDR1 LNHDA and CDR2 SQIVND (reference sequence). V trimming: 11 bases; J trimming: 2 bases; junction bases outside the gene matches: 5. The CDR3 protein is CAYRDSNTGELFF. The CDR3 DNA reads TGTGCCTATAGGGACAGCAACACCGGGGAGCTGTTTTTT.

The rearrangement links TRBV27 to TRBJ2-3; 9 bases align to TRBD1. The CDR3 length is 17 residues. Per the germline V gene, CDR1 is MNHEY and CDR2 is SMNVEV (reference sequence). V was clipped by 3 bases and J by 4 bases; unmatched bases: 11. The CDR3 DNA sequence: TGTGCCAGCAGTTTGGGACAGGGAGACATGTGGGCAGATACGCAGTATTTT. Residues: CASSLGQGDMWADTQYF.

This chain joins TRBV4-1 and TRBJ2-5; TRBD2 matches 10 bases. V lost 2 bases, J lost 1 base, and 4 bases stayed unmatched. Germline CDR1 reads MGHRA; CDR2 reads YSYEKL. The CDR3 loop spans 16 amino acids. This CDR3 reads CASSQLGLAPQETQYF. The CDR3 nucleotides are TGCGCCAGCAGCCAACTGGGACTAGCGCCCCAAGAGACCCAGTACTTC.

The chain combines TRBV6-5 with TRBJ2-1, with 11 bases aligning to TRBD2. V was clipped by 5 bases and J by 9 bases; unmatched bases: 9. CDR3 size: 15 residues. Germline CDR1 reads MNHEY; CDR2 reads SVGAGI. CDR3 in DNA: TGTGCCAGCAGTCCTTTAGCGGGAGGGCCAGTTGAGCAGTTCTTC. Translating it yields CASSPLAGGPVEQFF.

This chain joins TRBV6-5 and TRBJ2-5; TRBD2 aligns across 9 bases. With V trimmed by 5 bases and J by 5 bases, 3 bases remained unmatched. CDR1 is MNHEY and CDR2 is SVGAGI in the germline V gene. The CDR3 sequence is 13 residues long. CDR3 region: CASSTGLAETQYF. CDR3 nucleotide sequence: TGTGCCAGCAGTACCGGACTAGCGGAGACCCAGTACTTC.

The chain links TRBV25-1 to TRBJ1-5; the D is unclear. CDR3 length equals 17 residues. Trimming shortened V by 8 bases and J by 2 bases, and 22 bases separated the two germline ends. Per the germline V gene, CDR1 is MGHDK and CDR2 is SYGVNS. The CDR3 region is CASPYILSVRGNQPQHF. CDR3 sequence (DNA): TGTGCCAGCCCCTATATCCTGTCGGTCCGGGGCAATCAGCCCCAGCATTTT.

This clone was counted between two and nine times. This rearrangement joins TRBV9 to TRBJ2-2; possibly TRBD1 for D (6 bases). This CDR3 is built from 15 residues. V was cut by 0 bases and J by 6 bases, with 12 bases left in between. Germline lookup yields CDR1 SGDLS and CDR2 YYNGEE. CDR3 bases: TGTGCCAGCAGCGTAGACCAGGGGATCGCCGGGGAGCTGTTTTTT. Translation: CASSVDQGIAGELFF.

The V and J genes are TRBV9 and TRBJ2-5; D gene unclear. Trimming cost V 3 bases and J 0 bases, with 12 bases left between them. In germline, CDR1 is SGDLS, CDR2 YYNGEE. This CDR3 has 15 amino acids. Written as DNA, the CDR3 is TGTGCCAGCAGCGCCACCCCCGGGTACCAAGAGACCCAGTACTTC. Protein product: CASSATPGYQETQYF.

This clone was seen only a few times. V usage is TRBV10-3 and J usage is TRBJ1-6; TRBD1 might be the D (5 bases). Trimming shortened V by 4 bases and J by 8 bases, and 12 bases separated the two germline ends. The germline V gene encodes CDR1 ENHRY and CDR2 SYGVKD. The CDR3 is 14 amino acids. DNA of the CDR3: TGTGCCATCAGTGGGGGGAGGGGTGATTCACCCCTCCACTTT. The encoded protein is CAISGGRGDSPLHF.

The chain carries TRBV19 and TRBJ2-6; tentatively, D is TRBD2 (6 bases). The germline V and J ends were trimmed by 9 bases and 1 base, with 13 bases remaining between them. In germline, CDR1 is LNHDA, CDR2 SQIVND (reference sequence). The CDR3 extends over 15 amino acids. CDR3 in amino acids: CASLNGGSGANVLTF. CDR3 coding DNA: TGTGCCAGCCTTAACGGAGGGTCTGGGGCCAACGTCCTGACTTTC.

This chain connects TRBV28 to TRBJ2-1, with D possibly matching TRBD1 (5 bases). Germline values: CDR1 MDHEN, CDR2 SYDVKM. The CDR3 is 14 amino acids. Trimming pared 6 bases from V and 1 base from J, leaving 10 bases between. In DNA, the CDR3 is TGTGCCAGCAGCAGGGCCTGGTCCTACAATGAGCAGTTCTTC. Encoded protein: CASSRAWSYNEQFF.

This chain uses TRBV2 with TRBJ2-4; D might be TRBD2 (5 bases). V shed 7 bases and J shed 0 bases, with 7 bases lying between them. Germline lookup yields CDR1 SNHLY and CDR2 FYNNEI. This CDR3 is 13 amino acids long. The CDR3 protein is CASIGKAKNIQYF. Written as DNA, the CDR3 is TGTGCCAGCATCGGGAAAGCCAAAAACATTCAGTACTTC.

The rearrangement links TRBV9 to TRBJ2-1; 7 bases align to TRBD2. CDR3 length equals 16 residues. CDR1 and CDR2 (germline): SGDLS, YYNGEE. Unmatched junction bases numbered 10, after V lost 4 bases and J lost 3 bases. The CDR3 region is CASSHSAGDFYNEQFF. DNA for the CDR3: TGTGCCAGCAGCCATAGCGCGGGAGACTTCTACAATGAGCAGTTCTTC.

Here the CDR3 reads CSVESPTGLTGELFF. CDR3 sequence (DNA): TGCAGCGTTGAAAGCCCGACAGGGCTCACCGGGGAGCTGTTTTTT. The gene calls are TRBV29-1 and TRBJ2-2; 7 bases are shared with TRBD1. Per the germline V gene, CDR1 is SQVTM and CDR2 is ANQGSEA. The CDR3 extends over 15 amino acids. Unmatched junction bases numbered 7, after V lost 2 bases and J lost 4 bases.

This chain connects TRBV4-1 to TRBJ1-1; 8 positions agree with TRBD1. The CDR3 covers 17 residues. Germline V gene sequence: CDR1 MGHRA, CDR2 YSYEKL. V trimming: 4 bases; J trimming: 0 bases; junction bases outside the gene matches: 10. In DNA form, the CDR3 reads TGCGCCAGCAGCCCTCGGACAGGGATGTCTGTGAACACTGAAGCTTTCTTT. Protein: CASSPRTGMSVNTEAFF.

The table lists this clone with a few counts. This chain connects TRBV30 to TRBJ2-2; 10 nucleotides match TRBD2. The CDR3 has 16 amino acids. Germline trimming cut 2 bases from V and 4 bases from J; bases unmatched to any gene: 7. CDR1 GTSNPN and CDR2 SVGIG come from the germline V gene (reference sequence). CDR3 in amino acids: CAWSRLAGATTGELFF. The DNA of the CDR3 is TGTGCCTGGAGTAGGCTAGCGGGAGCTACCACCGGGGAGCTGTTTTTT.